The 12 T cell receptor beta chains in this list originate from one sample, sequenced in a study of molecular identifiers for immune sequencing clone quantification. TCRdb re-analysed the PCR reads in MiXCR, keeping a single row per CDR3 protein. The repertoire holds approximately 550,000 distinct CDR3 sequences, with about a fifth as singletons. The sequencing sample was made of naive CD8+ T cells from blood, with Jurkat cell RNA spiked in. The subset denotes: FACS-sorted CD8+CD4-CCR7+CD45RA+ naive T cells. The receptors were gathered from a human donor in good health. Some libraries in this study had Jurkat cell RNA spiked in.

V usage is TRBV11-3 and J usage is TRBJ2-7; D might be TRBD2 (5 bases). This CDR3 region has 15 residues. CDR1 is SGHNT and CDR2 is YENEEA in the germline V gene. V dropped 1 base and J dropped 2 bases, with 12 bases sitting between them. This CDR3 is CASSLGPGYPYEQYF. The CDR3 DNA reads as TGTGCCAGCAGCTTAGGGCCGGGGTATCCCTACGAGCAGTACTTC.

The chain joins TRBV4-2 to TRBJ1-5; D not certain. Trimming removed 1 base at V and 1 base at J, with 8 bases between. The CDR3 length is 15 residues. Germline CDR1 reads LGHNA; CDR2 reads YNFKEQ. The CDR3 DNA reads TGTGCCAGCAGCCAAGTGTCCGAGAGCAATCAGCCCCAGCATTTT. Its protein product is CASSQVSESNQPQHF.

This clonotype was counted at least ten times. The chain links TRBV11-2 to TRBJ2-3; TRBD2 matches at 8 bases. The J segment lost 3 bases and the V segment lost 6 bases, leaving 14 bases of the junction unmatched. The CDR3 is 17 residues long. CDR1 is SGHAT, CDR2 FQNNGV, per germline. CDR3 in DNA: TGTGCCAGCAGTTGGGGACTAGTTCGTTCTAAGACAGATACGCAGTATTTT. It is translated as CASSWGLVRSKTDTQYF. The entire variable domain, with the rest obtained from reference TRBV11-2 and TRBJ2-3, is as follows: EAGVAQSPRYKIIEKRQSVAFWCNPISGHATLYWYQQILGQGPKLLIQFQNNGVVDDSQLPKDRFSAERLKGVDSTLKIQPAKLEDSAVYLCASSWGLVRSKTDTQYFGPGTRLTVL.

This clonotype occurred a few times. The chain carries TRBV12-5 and TRBJ1-4, with TRBD1 matching 7 bases. The CDR3 contains 15 residues. Germline CDR1 reads LGHNT; CDR2 reads FRNRAP. J gave up 7 bases and V 1 base, and 6 bases lay outside the gene matches. The CDR3 sequence is CASGLDVTGTEKLFF. CDR3 coding DNA: TGTGCTAGTGGTTTGGACGTGACAGGGACTGAAAAACTGTTTTTT.

There are a few counts of this clonotype. The genes are TRBV4-1 and TRBJ2-5, with D perhaps matching TRBD1 (6 bases). The CDR3 consists of 18 residues. Germline V gene data show CDR1 as MGHRA and CDR2 as YSYEKL. Trimming removed 0 bases from V and 0 bases from J, with 17 bases in between. Here the CDR3 reads CASSQEVRDNLYQETQYF. The CDR3 DNA follows: TGCGCCAGCAGCCAAGAGGTCCGGGACAACTTGTACCAAGAGACCCAGTACTTC.

At least ten counts were recorded for this clonotype. The rearrangement uses TRBV4-1 and TRBJ2-7; 10 bases line up with TRBD2. This CDR3 comprises 16 residues. The V gene end was trimmed by 4 bases and the J gene end by 0 bases; junction bases not matched to a gene: 6. Germline CDR1 MGHRA, CDR2 YSYEKL. The CDR3, as DNA: TGCGCCAGCAGCCCCCCGAGGACTAGCGGCTCCTACGAGCAGTACTTC. Translation gives CASSPPRTSGSYEQYF.

In this sample, this clonotype turned up many times. V gene TRBV12-3 or TRBV12-4 combines with J gene TRBJ1-2; no clear D. With 6 bases removed from V and 0 bases from J, the gap between germline ends came to 2 bases. The CDR3 is 11 residues long. The DNA for the CDR3 is TGTGCCAGCAGGACTAACTATGGCTACACCTTC. This sequence encodes CASRTNYGYTF.

This clonotype has only a few counts. The chain links TRBV7-9 to TRBJ2-3; a weak D match, TRBD2 (7 bases). The CDR3 runs to 18 residues. From germline, CDR1 is SEHNR and CDR2 FQNEAQ (reference sequence). V shed 1 base and J shed 1 base, with 18 bases lying between them. The CDR3 region is CASSLVAYPGGRTDTQYF. The CDR3 DNA follows: TGTGCCAGCAGCTTAGTAGCGTATCCCGGGGGGCGCACAGATACGCAGTATTTT.

This clonotype was recorded at least ten times. The rearrangement uses TRBV25-1 and TRBJ2-7, with D uncertain. This CDR3 spans 11 amino acids. CDR1 and CDR2 from the germline V gene are MGHDK and SYGVNS. V was clipped by 6 bases and J by 4 bases, with 7 bases between them. The CDR3 here is CASSPLYEQYF. In DNA form, the CDR3 reads TGTGCCAGCAGCCCCTTGTACGAGCAGTACTTC.

This clonotype was detected a few times. The rearrangement joins TRBV7-9 to TRBJ2-2, with a tentative D call TRBD1 (5 bases). The CDR3 totals 19 residues. Trimming cost V 2 bases and J 2 bases, with 21 bases left between them. Per the germline V gene, CDR1 is SEHNR and CDR2 is FQNEAQ (reference sequence). The CDR3 reads CASSLSSLNQGPNTGELFF. In DNA form, the CDR3 reads TGTGCCAGCAGCTTATCCTCCCTAAACCAGGGCCCTAACACCGGGGAGCTGTTTTTT.

On this clonotype: A read error may explain this, as a much larger clone is one base away. This rearrangement joins TRBV7-9 to TRBJ2-7; TRBD2 matches 8 bases. Germline V CDR1 and CDR2: SEHNR, FQNEAQ (reference sequence). This CDR3 is 13 amino acids long. This chain's CDR3 is CASSLEWGTSPHF. The CDR3 bases are TGTGCCAGCAGCTTAGAATGGGGGACTAGTCCGCACTTC. Full variable domain (outside the CDR3, taken from reference TRBV7-9 and TRBJ2-7): DTGVSQNPRHKITKRGQNVTFRCDPISEHNRLYWYRQTLGQGPEFLTYFQNEAQLEKSRLLSDRFSAERPKGSFSTLEIQRTEQGDSAMYLCASSLEWGTSPHFGPGTRLTVT.

In nucleotides, the CDR3 is TGTGCCAGCAGACTCCTGACGGGAGGAGAGACCCAGTACTTC. This codes for CASRLLTGGETQYF. The J gene is TRBJ2-5, the V gene TRBV6-2 or TRBV6-3; TRBD2 agrees at 7 bases. Germline loops: CDR1 MNHEY, CDR2 SVGEGT. Trimming at V came to 6 bases and at J to 4 bases, leaving 8 bases not matched to a gene. CDR3 length: 14 residues.